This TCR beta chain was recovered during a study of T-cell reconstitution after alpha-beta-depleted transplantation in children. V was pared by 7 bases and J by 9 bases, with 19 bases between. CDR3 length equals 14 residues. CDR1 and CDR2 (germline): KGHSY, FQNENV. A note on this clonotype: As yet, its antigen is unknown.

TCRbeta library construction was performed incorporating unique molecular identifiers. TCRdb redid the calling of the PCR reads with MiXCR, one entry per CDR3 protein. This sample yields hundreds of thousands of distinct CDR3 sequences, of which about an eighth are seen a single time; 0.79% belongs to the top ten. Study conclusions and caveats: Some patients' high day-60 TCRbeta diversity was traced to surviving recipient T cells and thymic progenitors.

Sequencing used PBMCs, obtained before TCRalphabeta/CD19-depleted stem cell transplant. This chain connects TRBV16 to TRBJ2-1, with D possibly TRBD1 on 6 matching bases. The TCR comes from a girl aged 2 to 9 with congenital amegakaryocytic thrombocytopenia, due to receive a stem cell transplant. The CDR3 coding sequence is TGTGCCAGCATCGATGGACAGCCGAAAAGTGAGCAGTTCTTC. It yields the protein CASIDGQPKSEQFF.